This T cell receptor (beta chain) was found in a study of radiotherapy plus CTLA-4 blockade in lung cancer. This CDR3 has 15 residues. In germline, CDR1 is SGHVS, CDR2 FNYEAQ. With V trimmed by 4 bases and J by 0 bases, 4 bases remained unmatched. Of note for this clone: The antigen remains unidentified.

Regarding the study as a whole: Reportedly, early blood T cell clone dynamics best predicted response, with interferon-beta. TCR clones originating in tumors grew in number in blood after radiotherapy plus ipilimumab.

Focal radiation with ipilimumab CTLA-4 blockade was given to patients with chemo-refractory metastatic non-small-cell lung cancer. Profiling relied on immunoSEQ multiplex PCR, and the TCRdb table lists in-frame clones only, not all of them. The table lists about 98,000 clones, roughly four fifths of them singletons. The sequence was obtained from a human donor with non-small cell lung cancer who had a partial response to radiotherapy plus ipilimumab. Sequenced here: peripheral blood, sampled from a patient treated with radiotherapy plus ipilimumab. The rearrangement uses TRBV7-6 and TRBJ1-1; 8 nucleotides match TRBD1. This chain's CDR3 is CASSSRTGMNTEAFF. Here the CDR3 DNA reads TGTGCCAGCAGCTCTCGGACAGGGATGAACACTGAAGCTTTCTTT.